The present TCR beta chain was sequenced within a study of T cells in Graves' hyperthyroidism and ophthalmopathy. Study-wide results and caveats: In simple terms, a model built on 13 V-J features told ophthalmopathy apart from stable hyperthyroidism.

This clonotype was observed a few times. Its target is not known. CDR3 length equals 17 residues. CDR1 and CDR2 from the germline V gene are SEHNR and FQNEAQ (reference sequence). V lost 0 bases and J 2 bases, leaving 14 bases between the germline ends. Researchers took RNA transcripts and amplified the TCR beta CDR3 regions from them. HTBI primers were the set used in a first-round RT-PCR of the TCR CDR3. In TCRdb, the multiplex PCR reads were re-called with MiXCR into one record per CDR3 protein. The sample consists of hundreds of thousands of distinct CDR3 sequences, 13% to 15% of them appearing once.

This chain connects TRBV7-9 to TRBJ2-1; perhaps TRBD1 as D (6 bases). The origin of this receptor is a woman between 18 and 29 years old with Graves' hyperthyroidism. Specimen: blood. CDR3 DNA: TGTGCCAGCAGCTTAGCGGGGGCCCTAAGGGCCTACAATGAGCAGTTCTTC. This gives the protein CASSLAGALRAYNEQFF.